Following are 28 T cell receptor beta chains from one sample sequenced in a study of blood T cell repertoires in COVID-19. Clones were sequenced by immunoSEQ multiplex PCR, and TCRdb holds only the in-frame ones, with some missing. The profile covers over 90,000 clones, with about 85% appearing a single time and about 23% taken by the ten largest. Sequencing was carried out using peripheral blood. Receptors were obtained from an elderly man with active or convalescent COVID-19.

The chain links TRBV6-1 to TRBJ1-2, with 10 bases fitting TRBD1. The CDR3 runs 14 residues. Losses at the gene ends were 1 base for V and 7 bases for J; bases not matched to a gene: 3. Germline assignment: CDR1 MNHNS and CDR2 SASEGT. CDR3 nucleotides: TGTGCCAGCAGTGAAGGACAGGGGGCGGGTGGCTACACCTTC. This gives the protein CASSEGQGAGGYTF.

The chain is built from TRBV19 and TRBJ2-6; D unclear. The CDR3 spans 13 residues. V was trimmed by 9 bases and J by 1 base, leaving 7 bases between them. The germline CDR1 and CDR2 sequences are LNHDA and SQIVND (reference sequence). The CDR3 DNA sequence: TGTGCCAGCACGGTTTCTGGGGCCAACGTCCTGACTTTC. It translates to CASTVSGANVLTF.

This sequence joins TRBV7-6 and TRBJ2-7; 9 positions agree with TRBD1. Germline assignment: CDR1 SGHVS and CDR2 FNYEAQ. V dropped 5 bases and J dropped 1; count of bases not matched to a gene: 18. This CDR3 is built from 19 residues. CDR3 nucleotides: TGTGCCAGCAGCCTACCCGAACGGGTCGGGACAGGGAGGTCCTACGAGCAGTACTTC. This encodes CASSLPERVGTGRSYEQYF.

The chain is built from TRBV10-2 and TRBJ2-7; TRBD1 matches 7 bases. V was clipped by 0 bases and J by 4 bases; unmatched bases: 6. CDR3 length equals 15 residues. Germline V gene data show CDR1 as WSHSY and CDR2 as SAAADI. This CDR3 reads CASSESAGGRYEQYF. The CDR3 DNA reads as TGCGCCAGCAGTGAGTCGGCAGGGGGTAGGTACGAGCAGTACTTC.

This clone was recorded once. The chain is built from TRBV7-9 and TRBJ1-6, with 11 bases fitting TRBD1. CDR1 is SEHNR, CDR2 FQNEAQ, per germline (reference sequence). CDR3 length: 17 residues. Trimming removed 3 bases from V and 9 bases from J; junction bases left unmatched: 10. CDR3 residues: CASSFGQGAVRISPLHF. CDR3 nucleotide sequence: TGTGCCAGCAGCTTCGGACAGGGGGCGGTTAGAATTTCACCCCTCCACTTT.

The chain is built from TRBV30 and TRBJ1-1; no clear D. This CDR3 spans 11 amino acids. The ends were cut back, 4 bases at V and 0 bases at J, with 3 bases in the middle. Germline CDR1 GTSNPN, CDR2 SVGIG (reference sequence). CDR3 amino acids: CAWIMNTEAFF. The CDR3 DNA is TGTGCCTGGATCATGAACACTGAAGCTTTCTTT.

V usage is TRBV9 and J usage is TRBJ2-3; TRBD2 matches 14 bases. J was trimmed by 8 bases and V by 5 bases; bases with no gene match: 19. Germline CDR1 is SGDLS and CDR2 is YYNGEE. This CDR3 comprises 19 residues. The DNA for the CDR3 is TGTGCCAGCAGTTCAAGACTAGCGGGGGGGCCGAGGGCCAGGGGTACGCAGTATTTT. Translated: CASSSRLAGGPRARGTQYF.

J is TRBJ2-7 and V is TRBV18, with D possibly TRBD1 on 6 matching bases. The germline gives CDR1 KGHSH, CDR2 LQKENI. The CDR3 runs 16 residues. V dropped 6 bases and J dropped 1 base, with 19 bases sitting between them. The chain's CDR3 is CASSPTPQGISYEQYF. The CDR3 DNA follows: TGTGCCAGCTCGCCAACGCCCCAGGGGATTTCCTACGAGCAGTACTTC.

The J gene is TRBJ2-3, the V gene TRBV19; 9 bases are a match to TRBD2. The CDR3 runs 15 residues. With 3 bases clipped from V and 6 bases from J, the junction kept 7 bases outside the gene matches. Germline assignment: CDR1 LNHDA and CDR2 SQIVND (reference sequence). CDR3 in DNA: TGTGCCAGTAGTATGGCTGCGGGGGGGCAGGATACGCAGTATTTT. Translated, it gives CASSMAAGGQDTQYF.

The table lists this clone with a count of one. This chain links TRBV12-5 with TRBJ2-1; 10 positions match TRBD2. The length of the CDR3 is 15 residues. The junction had 5 bases not matched to a gene; V was cut back by 2 bases and J by 7 bases. Per the germline V gene, CDR1 is LGHNT and CDR2 is FRNRAP. The CDR3 DNA is TGTGCTAGTGGTTTGTACCCAGCGGGGGGGAATGAGCAGTTCTTC. This translates into CASGLYPAGGNEQFF. Complete variable domain (other parts from reference TRBV12-5 and TRBJ2-1): DARVTQTPRHKVTEMGQEVTMRCQPILGHNTVFWYRQTMMQGLELLAYFRNRAPLDDSGMPKDRFSAEMPDATLATLKIQPSEPRDSAVYFCASGLYPAGGNEQFFGPGTRLTVL.

The genes are TRBV28 and TRBJ1-5, with 11 nucleotides matching TRBD1. The CDR3 is made up of 20 amino acids. V gave up 4 bases and J gave up 4 bases; unmatched junction bases: 18. Germline CDR1 and CDR2: MDHEN and SYDVKM. Here the CDR3 DNA reads TGTGCCAGCAGTTCCCCACTACTATCAGCCGGACAGGGGGCAAATCAGCCCCAGCATTTT. Residues: CASSSPLLSAGQGANQPQHF.

This chain links TRBV6-6 with TRBJ2-4; TRBD2 aligns across 9 bases. This CDR3 is built from 15 residues. After removal of 6 bases from V and 6 bases from J, the junction contained 9 bases not matched to a gene. Per germline, CDR1 MNHNY and CDR2 SVGAGI (reference sequence). CDR3 bases: TGTGCCAGCAGACACTCAAGCGGGGGGCTAAACATTCAGTACTTC. Translated: CASRHSSGGLNIQYF.

The chain employs TRBV2 and TRBJ1-2; D is unclear. The CDR3 loop spans 13 amino acids. V gave up 7 bases and J gave up 8 bases, with 17 bases separating them. Germline-derived CDR1 and CDR2 are SNHLY and FYNNEI. The CDR3 nucleotides are TGTGCCAGCACTGCACCCAATCCGGGGGGCTACACCTTC. As protein: CASTAPNPGGYTF.

The chain links TRBV24-1 to TRBJ1-5; D gene ambiguous. V lost 4 bases to trimming and J lost 7 bases, with 13 bases between them. The CDR3 extends over 14 amino acids. Germline lookup yields CDR1 KGHDR and CDR2 SFDVKD. The CDR3 sequence: CATSDPGNPQPQHF. CDR3 nucleotide sequence: TGTGCCACCAGTGACCCGGGGAATCCACAGCCCCAGCATTTT.

The chain uses TRBV10-3 and TRBJ1-5, with TRBD1 matching 7 bases. Germline CDR1 is ENHRY and CDR2 is SYGVKD. With 10 bases clipped from V and 1 base from J, the junction kept 7 bases outside the gene matches. The CDR3 spans 14 residues. CDR3 in amino acids: CATVQGLSNQPQHF. In DNA form, the CDR3 reads TGTGCCACCGTACAGGGGTTAAGCAATCAGCCCCAGCATTTT.

This clone was found a few times. This rearrangement joins TRBV20-1 to TRBJ1-6; a possible D gene is TRBD1 (5 bases). Trimming took off 1 base at V and 11 bases at J, with 6 bases between the two ends. CDR1 is DFQATT, CDR2 SNEGSKA, per germline (reference sequence). The CDR3 covers 11 residues. This CDR3 is CSARAGTPLHF. The CDR3, as DNA: TGCAGTGCTAGAGCAGGGACACCCCTCCACTTT.

The genes are TRBV7-9 and TRBJ2-2; the match to TRBD2 covers 9 bases. Losses at the gene ends were 1 base for V and 1 base for J; bases not matched to a gene: 10. The germline gives CDR1 SEHNR, CDR2 FQNEAQ (reference sequence). The CDR3 has 19 amino acids. In DNA form, the CDR3 reads TGTGCCAGCAGCTTAGACTCCTTGCGGGGGGGCATGAACACCGGGGAGCTGTTTTTT. This sequence encodes CASSLDSLRGGMNTGELFF.

The chain joins TRBV4-1 to TRBJ2-3; 15 bases match TRBD2. V shed 2 bases, J shed 5 bases, and the junction held 2 bases outside the gene matches. The CDR3 has 16 residues. The V gene's germline CDR1 is MGHRA and CDR2 YSYEKL. The CDR3 DNA follows: TGCGCCAGCAGCCAACAGGGACTAGCGGGGGGAGATACGCAGTATTTT. Translating gives CASSQQGLAGGDTQYF.

The V and J genes are TRBV5-1 and TRBJ2-1; 9 bases match TRBD1. Per germline, CDR1 SGHRS and CDR2 YFSETQ. The CDR3 is 16 residues long. J gave up 0 bases and V 5 bases, and 6 bases lay outside the gene matches. CDR3 sequence reads: CASRGGQGSSYNEQFF. The DNA of the CDR3 is TGCGCCAGCAGGGGGGGACAGGGCAGCTCCTACAATGAGCAGTTCTTC.

This chain links TRBV9 with TRBJ1-2, with TRBD1 matching 9 bases. This CDR3 spans 13 amino acids. CDR1 and CDR2 (germline): SGDLS, YYNGEE. The ends lost 3 bases at V and 8 bases at J; junction bases unmatched: 5. CDR3 in DNA: TGTGCCAGCAGCGACGGGACAGGGAGAGGCTACACCTTC. Its translation: CASSDGTGRGYTF.

The V gene is TRBV2, the J gene TRBJ2-5; a weak D match, TRBD2 (6 bases). Germline CDR1 reads SNHLY; CDR2 reads FYNNEI. Trimming took 3 bases from V and 5 from J, leaving 19 bases between them. The CDR3 has 16 residues. CDR3 loop: CASSDWGGGSEETQYF. The CDR3 nucleotides are TGTGCCAGCAGTGATTGGGGTGGGGGGTCGGAGGAGACCCAGTACTTC.

This clone was seen a handful of times. J is TRBJ1-5 and V is TRBV2; 12 nucleotides match TRBD1. V lost 7 bases, J lost 8 bases, and 12 bases stayed unmatched. The CDR3 is made up of 16 amino acids. Looked up from germline, CDR1 is SNHLY and CDR2 is FYNNEI. The DNA for the CDR3 is TGTGCCAGCAAATCGACCCGGGACAGGGGGCAAGAGCCCCAGCATTTT. This gives the protein CASKSTRDRGQEPQHF.

The chain recombines TRBV7-8 with TRBJ1-1; D is perhaps TRBD1 (6 bases). The length of the CDR3 is 14 residues. From germline, CDR1 is SGHVS and CDR2 FQNEAQ. V was pared by 5 bases and J by 1 base, with 11 bases between. CDR3 in DNA: TGTGCCAGCAGCCAACAGGGACGGAACACTGAAGCTTTCTTT. This codes for CASSQQGRNTEAFF.

The chain carries TRBV20-1 and TRBJ1-1, with D maybe TRBD1 (6 bases). Germline CDR1 is DFQATT and CDR2 is SNEGSKA (reference sequence). With 3 bases removed from V and 0 bases from J, the gap between germline ends came to 14 bases. CDR3 size: 15 residues. The DNA of the CDR3 is TGCAGTGCTAGTAAGGCAGGGGCTTTGAACACTGAAGCTTTCTTT. Amino acids: CSASKAGALNTEAFF.

V and J are TRBV12-3 or TRBV12-4 and TRBJ1-2; D is perhaps TRBD1 (5 bases). V was trimmed by 3 bases and J by 5 bases, leaving 10 bases between them. This CDR3 region has 13 residues. The CDR3 DNA is TGTGCCAGCAGTTTCGGGGGGGAGTATGGCTACACCTTC. It encodes CASSFGGEYGYTF.

V and J are TRBV5-1 and TRBJ1-3; 7 bases line up with TRBD1. Trimming at V came to 0 bases and at J to 0 bases, leaving 0 bases not matched to a gene. CDR1 and CDR2 from the germline V gene are SGHRS and YFSETQ. CDR3 length: 15 amino acids. The CDR3 protein is CASSLAGGSGNTIYF. The DNA for the CDR3 is TGCGCCAGCAGCTTGGCAGGGGGCTCTGGAAACACCATATATTTT.

This clone was counted a single time. The rearrangement joins TRBV6-1 to TRBJ1-5; no definite D call. Germline CDR1 MNHNS, CDR2 SASEGT. Trimming took off 2 bases at V and 5 bases at J, with 19 bases between the two ends. This CDR3 region has 17 residues. The CDR3 DNA reads TGTGCCAGCAGTGAATCGTTGACACCGTCTCTTCATCAGCCCCAGCATTTT. Encoded protein: CASSESLTPSLHQPQHF.

The chain links TRBV5-1 to TRBJ2-1; the match to TRBD2 covers 8 bases. This CDR3 is built from 15 residues. Germline V gives CDR1 SGHRS, CDR2 YFSETQ. V lost 3 bases to trimming and J lost 3 bases; unmatched junction nucleotides: 5. CDR3 in amino acids: CASSSTSGGYNEQFF. In nucleotides, the CDR3 is TGCGCCAGCAGCTCTACTAGCGGAGGCTACAATGAGCAGTTCTTC.